One sample yielded the 26 T cell receptor beta chains listed below, sequenced in a study of CD8 T cells in Susac syndrome. RNA, at about 0.5 to 1 ug, was reverse transcribed with random hexamers. MiXCR, applied by TCRdb to the immunoSEQ multiplex PCR reads, yields one record per CDR3 protein. The sample has hundreds of thousands of distinct CDR3 sequences, just under 95% seen once. Sequencing was performed on CD4+ T cells from PBMCs. All receptors come from a human donor with multiple sclerosis.

V and J are TRBV9 and TRBJ1-1, with unresolved D. The V and J ends lost 3 bases and 1 base respectively, with 10 bases between them. The length of the CDR3 is 14 residues. The germline V gene has CDR1 SGDLS and CDR2 YYNGEE. The CDR3 sequence: CASSALDGNTEAFF. Written as DNA, the CDR3 is TGTGCCAGCAGCGCCCTAGACGGGAACACTGAAGCTTTCTTT.

The genes are TRBV3-1 and TRBJ2-7, with 8 bases matching TRBD1. V was clipped by 1 base and J by 10 bases; unmatched bases: 6. Germline loops: CDR1 LGHDT, CDR2 YNNKEL (reference sequence). This CDR3 contains 13 residues. DNA of the CDR3: TGTGCCAGCAGCCAAGTTGACAGGGGCCCTCAGTACTTC. It is translated as CASSQVDRGPQYF.

This chain uses TRBV20-1 with TRBJ2-5; 8 positions agree with TRBD1. J gave up 4 bases and V 2 bases, and 3 bases lay outside the gene matches. The length of the CDR3 is 13 residues. In germline, CDR1 is DFQATT, CDR2 SNEGSKA (reference sequence). CDR3 nucleotide sequence: TGCAGTGCTAGAAACAGGGGGGTAGAGACCCAGTACTTC. Protein sequence: CSARNRGVETQYF.

The CDR3 DNA sequence: TGTGCCAGCAGGTCCAACTTAGGGGTAGTTGGCACTGAAGCTTTCTTT. Protein product: CASRSNLGVVGTEAFF. The chain recombines TRBV6-1 with TRBJ1-1, with D possibly TRBD1 on 5 matching bases. Trimming removed 6 bases at V and 4 bases at J, with 21 bases between. The CDR3 is 16 amino acids. CDR1 is MNHNS and CDR2 is SASEGT in the germline V gene.

The chain has TRBV4-1 and TRBJ1-2; D ambiguous. V was shortened by 0 bases and J by 4 bases, with 3 bases between the two germline ends. Germline CDR1 reads MGHRA; CDR2 reads YSYEKL. CDR3 size: 12 residues. The CDR3, as DNA: TGCGCCAGCAGCCAAGATGGCTATGGCTACACCTTC. Protein sequence: CASSQDGYGYTF.

This chain connects TRBV2 to TRBJ1-3; possible D gene TRBD1, 5 bases. The germline gives CDR1 SNHLY, CDR2 FYNNEI. Between the trimmed V and J ends, which lost 5 bases and 8 bases, there was a span of 13 bases. CDR3 length: 13 residues. CDR3 DNA sequence: TGTGCCAGCAGTTCGGGGCAGGGCTACACCATATATTTT. Protein product: CASSSGQGYTIYF.

The chain carries TRBV5-1 and TRBJ1-2; D is possibly TRBD1 (5 bases). Germline values: CDR1 SGHRS, CDR2 YFSETQ. Trimming shortened V by 4 bases and J by 7 bases, and 14 bases separated the two germline ends. There are 13 residues in the CDR3. As DNA, the CDR3 is TGCGCCAGCAGCCCTGACAGAATCGGTGGCTACACCTTC. Encoded protein: CASSPDRIGGYTF. The whole variable domain, remainder taken from reference TRBV5-1 and TRBJ1-2, is KAGVTQTPRYLIKTRGQQVTLSCSPISGHRSVSWYQQTPGQGLQFLFEYFSETQRNKGNFPGRFSGRQFSNSRSEMNVSTLELGDSALYLCASSPDRIGGYTFGSGTRLTVV.

The V gene is TRBV10-3, the J gene TRBJ1-5; D is undetermined. CDR1 is ENHRY and CDR2 is SYGVKD in the germline V gene. Trimming took off 4 bases at V and 0 bases at J, with 4 bases between the two ends. The CDR3 runs 13 residues. The CDR3 loop is CAISGISNQPQHF. In nucleotides, the CDR3 is TGTGCCATCAGTGGGATTAGCAATCAGCCCCAGCATTTT.

The gene calls are TRBV29-1 and TRBJ2-7, with 7 bases aligning to TRBD1. Germline V gives CDR1 SQVTM, CDR2 ANQGSEA. The CDR3 loop spans 13 amino acids. The J segment lost 2 bases and the V segment lost 5 bases, leaving 6 bases of the junction unmatched. The CDR3 protein is CSVTGTVTYEQYF. In DNA form, the CDR3 reads TGCAGCGTTACCGGGACAGTTACCTACGAGCAGTACTTC.

The chain combines TRBV3-1 with TRBJ1-2, with D maybe TRBD1 (5 bases). In germline, CDR1 is LGHDT, CDR2 YNNKEL (reference sequence). This CDR3 is 17 amino acids long. Trimming took off 1 base at V and 5 bases at J, with 20 bases between the two ends. CDR3 sequence: CASSQGRSEGLGYGYTF. The CDR3, as DNA: TGTGCCAGCAGCCAAGGGCGATCGGAGGGGCTAGGGTATGGCTACACCTTC.

The chain employs TRBV30 and TRBJ2-6; the D gene is possibly TRBD1 (5 bases). This CDR3 comprises 18 residues. Trimming shortened V by 5 bases and J by 1 base, and 21 bases separated the two germline ends. Germline CDR1 reads GTSNPN; CDR2 reads SVGIG (reference sequence). CDR3 amino acids: CAWASGPTVASGANVLTF. The CDR3 nucleotides read TGTGCCTGGGCCTCCGGCCCGACAGTCGCGTCTGGGGCCAACGTCCTGACTTTC.

The V and J genes are TRBV2 and TRBJ1-1, with TRBD1 as a possible D gene (6 bases). V was shortened by 4 bases and J by 6 bases, with 18 bases between the two germline ends. The CDR3 loop spans 15 amino acids. CDR1 and CDR2 (germline): SNHLY, FYNNEI. The CDR3 DNA reads as TGTGCCAGCAGTGGGGTGGCCGGGGGCATCGCTGAAGCTTTCTTT. Its protein product is CASSGVAGGIAEAFF.

This sequence joins TRBV4-2 and TRBJ2-7, with D perhaps given as TRBD1 or TRBD2 (5 bases each). The CDR3 loop spans 16 amino acids. Between the trimmed V and J ends, which lost 4 bases and 6 bases, there was a span of 22 bases. CDR1 and CDR2 (germline): LGHNA, YNFKEQ. The CDR3 nucleotides read TGTGCCAGCAGCCCTAGGGGACCCGGGGCCCGGAGCGAGCAGTACTTC. Encoded protein: CASSPRGPGARSEQYF.

This clonotype appeared a few times. The chain employs TRBV2 and TRBJ2-7, with 9 bases lining up with TRBD2. With V trimmed by 6 bases and J by 3 bases, 6 bases remained unmatched. In germline, CDR1 is SNHLY, CDR2 FYNNEI. The CDR3 spans 14 residues. The CDR3 loop is CASRGREGHYEQYV. DNA of the CDR3: TGTGCCAGCAGGGGGCGGGAGGGCCACTACGAGCAGTACGTC.

This chain joins TRBV10-3 and TRBJ2-2, with 7 nucleotides matching TRBD1. With V trimmed by 10 bases and J by 5 bases, 10 bases remained unmatched. This CDR3 is 14 amino acids long. CDR1 and CDR2 (germline): ENHRY, SYGVKD. This CDR3 reads CATSVQGKTGELFF. The CDR3, as DNA: TGTGCCACCTCCGTACAGGGGAAAACCGGGGAGCTGTTTTTT.

The chain employs TRBV11-3 and TRBJ1-1; TRBD1 might be the D (6 bases). Per germline, CDR1 SGHNT and CDR2 YENEEA. V lost 2 bases, J lost 2 bases, and 12 bases lay in between. The CDR3 runs to 15 residues. Written as DNA, the CDR3 is TGTGCCAGCAGCTTAAGGGGGGCCCGAAACACTGAAGCTTTCTTT. Translated: CASSLRGARNTEAFF.

This chain joins TRBV6-5 and TRBJ1-1; 10 bases are shared with TRBD1. CDR1 and CDR2 (germline): MNHEY, SVGAGI. The V segment lost 2 bases and the J segment 2 bases; nucleotides outside the gene matches: 2. CDR3 size: 15 residues. CDR3 amino acids: CASSYDRGLNTEAFF. For the CDR3, the DNA is TGTGCCAGCAGTTACGACAGGGGGCTAAACACTGAAGCTTTCTTT.

This clonotype was seen a single time. The rearrangement joins TRBV5-1 to TRBJ2-5; 10 bases match TRBD2. V shed 1 base, J shed 0 bases, and the junction held 3 bases outside the gene matches. The germline V gene has CDR1 SGHRS and CDR2 YFSETQ. The CDR3 has 16 amino acids. Here the CDR3 reads CASSLPLAGDQETQYF. The CDR3 nucleotides read TGCGCCAGCAGCTTGCCTCTAGCGGGAGACCAAGAGACCCAGTACTTC. The whole variable domain, remainder taken from reference TRBV5-1 and TRBJ2-5, is KAGVTQTPRYLIKTRGQQVTLSCSPISGHRSVSWYQQTPGQGLQFLFEYFSETQRNKGNFPGRFSGRQFSNSRSEMNVSTLELGDSALYLCASSLPLAGDQETQYFGPGTRLLVL.

This clonotype appeared a single time. The V gene is TRBV3-1, the J gene TRBJ2-5; D may correspond to TRBD1 or TRBD2 (5 bases each). Germline values: CDR1 LGHDT, CDR2 YNNKEL (reference sequence). The V end was cut by 0 bases, the J end by 5 bases, with 19 bases between. This CDR3 spans 17 amino acids. The CDR3 loop reads CASSQDRGGRWGETQYF. The CDR3 DNA is TGTGCCAGCAGCCAAGATCGAGGAGGACGGTGGGGGGAGACCCAGTACTTC.

The chain is built from TRBV24-1 and TRBJ2-5, with 10 positions matching TRBD1. The CDR3 runs to 16 residues. The V segment lost 4 bases and the J segment 4 bases; nucleotides outside the gene matches: 8. The V gene's germline CDR1 is KGHDR and CDR2 SFDVKD. CDR3 in DNA: TGTGCCACCAGTGACCCCGGGACAGGGGAACGAGAGACCCAGTACTTC. It specifies CATSDPGTGERETQYF.

V and J are TRBV28 and TRBJ1-2; D uncertain. The germline CDR1 and CDR2 sequences are MDHEN and SYDVKM. The CDR3 is 14 amino acids. Trimming pared 2 bases from V and 4 bases from J, leaving 11 bases between. CDR3 amino acids: CASSLRPESYGYTF. CDR3 in DNA: TGTGCCAGCAGTTTAAGGCCAGAATCCTATGGCTACACCTTC.

The chain carries TRBV14 and TRBJ1-1; D is undetermined. Germline V gene sequence: CDR1 SGHDN, CDR2 FVKESK. CDR3 size: 14 residues. V lost 5 bases and J lost 4, with 14 bases in between. CDR3 nucleotides: TGTGCCAGCAGCTACATGGCGGAGACCACTGAAGCTTTCTTT. Protein product: CASSYMAETTEAFF.

The chain has TRBV19 and TRBJ2-1, with D maybe TRBD2 (6 bases). The germline V gene encodes CDR1 LNHDA and CDR2 SQIVND (reference sequence). Trimming took off 4 bases at V and 0 bases at J, with 7 bases between the two ends. CDR3 length: 14 residues. The CDR3 loop is CASSRLVSYNEQFF. As DNA, the CDR3 is TGTGCCAGTAGTAGACTAGTCTCCTACAATGAGCAGTTCTTC.

J is TRBJ2-1 and V is TRBV7-9; 9 bases fit TRBD2. This CDR3 is 17 amino acids long. Germline trimming cut 2 bases from V and 0 bases from J; bases unmatched to any gene: 5. The germline V gene has CDR1 SEHNR and CDR2 FQNEAQ (reference sequence). The CDR3 DNA follows: TGTGCCAGCAGCTTAAGAGCGGGAGGCTTCTCCTACAATGAGCAGTTCTTC. Translating it yields CASSLRAGGFSYNEQFF.

V usage is TRBV12-5 and J usage is TRBJ2-1, with D tentatively TRBD1 (5 bases). The germline V gene encodes CDR1 LGHNT and CDR2 FRNRAP. V was shortened by 6 bases and J by 9 bases, with 12 bases between the two germline ends. CDR3 length: 12 residues. CDR3: CASGKDTFEQFF. In DNA, the CDR3 is TGTGCTAGTGGAAAGGACACTTTTGAGCAGTTCTTC.

The sample holds one count of this clonotype. The chain is built from TRBV7-8 and TRBJ1-1; TRBD1 aligns across 10 bases. The germline V gene encodes CDR1 SGHVS and CDR2 FQNEAQ. Trimming cost V 5 bases and J 2 bases; bases outside gene matches: 11. CDR3 length: 17 residues. The CDR3 DNA follows: TGTGCCAGCAGCATTTCCGGGACAGGGGTTCGAAACACTGAAGCTTTCTTT. Its protein is CASSISGTGVRNTEAFF.